This T cell receptor beta chain is drawn from a study of early T cells in non-severe SARS-CoV-2 infection. On the study more broadly: Sequencing input comprised bulk RNA from unsorted whole blood; chain pairing was not available.

Germline V lookup: CDR1 SGHNT, CDR2 YYREEE (reference sequence). CDR3 size: 14 residues. The trim removed 3 bases at V and 8 bases at J, leaving 8 bases unmatched. This clonotype was detected many times. Its antigen is unidentified. Unique molecular identifiers were added to individual cDNA molecules. From the 5' RACE reads, TCRdb called clonotypes with MiXCR, one entry per CDR3 protein. The sample has tens of thousands of distinct CDR3 sequences, roughly 12% seen once. Overall study findings and caveats: Private and CD4 specificities were missed by VDJdb matching, which favored anti-spike CD8 responses.

The genes are TRBV5-4 and TRBJ1-2; 9 nucleotides line up with TRBD1. The sequence was obtained from an adult who was a healthcare worker with PCR-confirmed SARS-CoV-2 infection or an uninfected control (not recorded which). Sequenced material: whole blood. In DNA, the CDR3 is TGTGCCAGCAGCTCTGCACAGGGGGCGAGGGGCTACACCTTC. This codes for CASSSAQGARGYTF.